This T cell receptor (beta chain) was found in a study of blood T cell repertoires in COVID-19. As for the study in general: Specimens from acute and convalescent COVID-19 originated in the United States, Italy and Spain. PBMCs, B-cell-depleted T cells, or T cells were the source of the cDNA or gDNA that made up the material.

Between the trimmed V and J ends, which lost 4 bases and 8 bases, there was a span of 17 bases. Germline loops: CDR1 LNHNV, CDR2 YYDKDF (reference sequence). The CDR3 consists of 14 residues. The assay was immunoSEQ multiplex PCR, and TCRdb's table has in-frame clones only and misses some. The sample lists approximately 190,000 clones; roughly four fifths were seen once. This TCR was recovered from a woman between 35 and 50 years old with acute or convalescent COVID-19. The sequencing input was peripheral blood. The rearrangement links TRBV15 to TRBJ1-2, with D perhaps matching TRBD1 (6 bases). The CDR3 DNA reads TGTGCCACCAGCATCCGTTTCGGGGGGCGAGGCTACACCTTC. Amino acid sequence: CATSIRFGGRGYTF.